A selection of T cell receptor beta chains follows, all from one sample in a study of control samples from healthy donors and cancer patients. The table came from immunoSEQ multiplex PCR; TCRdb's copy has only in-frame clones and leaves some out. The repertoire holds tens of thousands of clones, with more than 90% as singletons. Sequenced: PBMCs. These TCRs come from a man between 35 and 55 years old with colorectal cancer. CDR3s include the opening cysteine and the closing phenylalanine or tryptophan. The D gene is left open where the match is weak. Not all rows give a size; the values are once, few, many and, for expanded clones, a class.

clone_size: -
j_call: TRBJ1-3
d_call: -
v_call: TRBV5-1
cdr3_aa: CASSLEGSSGNTIYF
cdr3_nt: TGCGCCAGCAGCTTGGAGGGGAGCTCTGGAAACACCATATATTTT

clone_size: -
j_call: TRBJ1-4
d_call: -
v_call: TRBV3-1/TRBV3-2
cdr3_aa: CASSHSGAEKLFF
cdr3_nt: TGTGCCAGCAGCCATAGTGGGGCTGAAAAACTGTTTTTT

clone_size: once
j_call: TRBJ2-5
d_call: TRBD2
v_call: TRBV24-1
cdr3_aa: CATSDWTSGGGWETQYF
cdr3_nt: TGTGCCACCAGTGACTGGACTAGCGGGGGCGGGTGGGAGACCCAGTACTTC

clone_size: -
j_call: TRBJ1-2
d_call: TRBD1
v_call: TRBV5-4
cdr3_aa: CAIRQGTNYGYTF
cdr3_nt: TGTGCCATCCGACAGGGCACTAACTATGGCTACACCTTC

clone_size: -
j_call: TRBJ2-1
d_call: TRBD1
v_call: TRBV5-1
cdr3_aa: CASSLAQSLSTGTGSNEQFF
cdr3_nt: TGCGCCAGCAGCTTGGCCCAGAGTTTGTCGACCGGGACAGGGTCAAATGAGCAGTTCTTC

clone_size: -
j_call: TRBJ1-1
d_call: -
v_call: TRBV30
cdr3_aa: CAWSVQGLGTEAFF
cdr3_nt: TGTGCCTGGAGCGTACAGGGTCTAGGAACTGAAGCTTTCTTT

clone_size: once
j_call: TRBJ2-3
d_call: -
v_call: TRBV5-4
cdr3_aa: CASSLARPPSTQYF
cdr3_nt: TGTGCCAGCAGCTTGGCTAGACCGCCATCCACGCAGTATTTT

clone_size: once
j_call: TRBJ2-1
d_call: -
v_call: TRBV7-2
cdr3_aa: CASSPLQVEQFF
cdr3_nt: TGTGCCAGCAGCCCCCTACAGGTTGAGCAGTTCTTC

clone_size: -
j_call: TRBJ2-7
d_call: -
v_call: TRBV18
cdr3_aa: CASSFLQGRDYEQYF
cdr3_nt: TGTGCCAGCTCATTTTTGCAGGGCAGGGACTACGAGCAGTACTTC

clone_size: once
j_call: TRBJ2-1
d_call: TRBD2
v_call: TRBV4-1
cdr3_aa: CASSQDGLAGSSYNEQFF
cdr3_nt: TGCGCCAGCAGCCAAGACGGACTAGCGGGGTCCTCCTACAATGAGCAGTTCTTC

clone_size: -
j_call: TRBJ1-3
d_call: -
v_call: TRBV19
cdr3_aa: CASSQGSSGNTIYF
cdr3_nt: TGTGCCAGTAGTCAGGGGAGCTCTGGAAACACCATATATTTT

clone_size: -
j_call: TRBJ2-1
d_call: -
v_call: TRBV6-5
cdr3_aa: CASRNSSYGEQFF
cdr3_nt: TGTGCCAGCAGAAACTCGAGTTACGGTGAGCAGTTCTTC

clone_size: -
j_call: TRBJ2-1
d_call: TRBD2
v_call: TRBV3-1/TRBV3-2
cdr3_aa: CASSQIVAGVGEQFF
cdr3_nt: TGTGCCAGCAGCCAAATAGTAGCGGGGGTCGGTGAGCAGTTCTTC

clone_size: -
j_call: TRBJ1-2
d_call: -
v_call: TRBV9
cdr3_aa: CASSVGGQGRWGYTF
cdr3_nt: TGTGCCAGCAGCGTAGGGGGACAAGGCCGTTGGGGCTACACCTTC

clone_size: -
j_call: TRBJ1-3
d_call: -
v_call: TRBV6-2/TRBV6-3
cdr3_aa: CASSPLSLQGSGNTIYF
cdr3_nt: TGTGCCAGCAGCCCTCTTTCCCTACAGGGATCTGGAAACACCATATATTTT

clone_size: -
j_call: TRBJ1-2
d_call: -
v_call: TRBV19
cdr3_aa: CASSRTDNYGYTF
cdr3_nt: TGTGCCAGTAGTAGGACCGATAACTATGGCTACACCTTC

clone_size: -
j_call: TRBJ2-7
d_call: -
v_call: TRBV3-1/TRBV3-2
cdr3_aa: CASSSTYEQYF
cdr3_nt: TGTGCCAGCAGCTCAACCTACGAGCAGTACTTC

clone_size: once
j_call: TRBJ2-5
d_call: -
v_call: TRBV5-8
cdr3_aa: CASSYTGRETQYF
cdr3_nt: TGTGCCAGCAGCTACACAGGGCGAGAGACCCAGTACTTC

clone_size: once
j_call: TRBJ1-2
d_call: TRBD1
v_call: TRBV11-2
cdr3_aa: CAEAFWIGGGKGYTF
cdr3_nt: TGTGCCGAAGCTTTTTGGATAGGGGGCGGGAAAGGCTACACCTTC

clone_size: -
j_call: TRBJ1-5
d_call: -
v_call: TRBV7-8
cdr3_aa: CASSSAYGNQPQHF
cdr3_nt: TGTGCCAGCAGCTCCGCTTACGGCAATCAGCCCCAGCATTTT

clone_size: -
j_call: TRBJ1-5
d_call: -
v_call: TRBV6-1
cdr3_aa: CASSGGPPGSNQPQHF
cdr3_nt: TGTGCCAGCAGTGGGGGACCCCCAGGCAGCAATCAGCCCCAGCATTTT

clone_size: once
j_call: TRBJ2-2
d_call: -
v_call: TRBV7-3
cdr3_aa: CASSPGGELFF
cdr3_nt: TGTGCCAGCAGCCCCGGCGGGGAGCTGTTTTTT

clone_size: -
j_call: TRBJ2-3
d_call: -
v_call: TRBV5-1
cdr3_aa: CASSLVLGWSTDTQYF
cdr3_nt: TGCGCCAGCAGCTTGGTGCTAGGCTGGAGCACAGATACGCAGTATTTT

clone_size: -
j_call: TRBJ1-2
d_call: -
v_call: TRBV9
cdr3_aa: CASSVPGVSGYTF
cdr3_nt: TGTGCCAGCAGCGTGCCAGGGGTTTCTGGCTACACCTTC